The clone carrying this TCR beta chain was seen more than once but under ten times. CDR3 length: 14 residues. CDR1 and CDR2 from the germline V gene are SGHVS and FQNEAQ. Between the trimmed V and J ends, which lost 4 bases and 7 bases, there was a span of 17 bases. The data originate from a study of shared clonotypes between healthy human individuals. Overall study context: CD4 naive and CD4 memory each took three plates per donor, while CD8 naive took two and CD8 memory one.

All donors were healthy HIV-negative adults lacking recent acute infections or vaccinations. The run depth of the assay was deep. Method: immunoSEQ multiplex PCR; TCRdb's copy keeps in-frame clones and lacks some. Of 500,000 or so clones detected, around 95% appear once; the ten largest clones hold about 0.064%. The origin of this receptor is a woman aged 25 to 39 in good health. Sequencing input: naive CD4+ T cells sorted from blood. The subset here: CD45RA+ positively selected. The chain carries TRBV7-8 and TRBJ2-7; the D is unclear. In DNA form, the CDR3 reads TGTGCCAGCAGCTATAACCAATACTCCTCGGAGCAGTACTTC. This sequence encodes CASSYNQYSSEQYF.